This T cell receptor (beta chain) was found in a study of shared clonotypes between healthy human individuals. The V and J ends lost 0 bases and 3 bases, in that order; junction bases with no gene match: 8. The CDR3 runs 16 residues. Per the germline V gene, CDR1 is SGDLS and CDR2 is YYNGEE. Notes on the study in general: Exclusively blood specimens were collected; tissue repertoires likely differ.

Splitting the CD4+ cells yielded a CD45RA+ naive subset and a CD45RA-negative memory subset. Template for every sorted-subset replicate PCR totaled approximately 200 ng DNA, 30,000 to 35,000 T cell genomes. Study processing details: Junction-only sequences without quality scores were provided by ImmunoSEQ, so filtering was different. Sequencing used immunoSEQ multiplex PCR; TCRdb keeps in-frame clones, though not all of them. V and J calls and clone size follow that table, whereas D and trimming were derived from the DNA. The sample has 2 million to 2.5 million clones; about 94% are singletons. Comments on this clone: Its specificity is unknown.

Source material: naive CD4+ T cells sorted from blood. Subset given: CD45RA+ positively selected. The V and J genes are TRBV9 and TRBJ2-7, with 8 bases identical to TRBD2. This TCR was recovered from a man aged 18-30 years in good health. This CDR3 reads CASSVGVAGRSYEQYF. The CDR3, as DNA: TGTGCCAGCAGCGTAGGGGTAGCGGGGAGAAGCTACGAGCAGTACTTC.